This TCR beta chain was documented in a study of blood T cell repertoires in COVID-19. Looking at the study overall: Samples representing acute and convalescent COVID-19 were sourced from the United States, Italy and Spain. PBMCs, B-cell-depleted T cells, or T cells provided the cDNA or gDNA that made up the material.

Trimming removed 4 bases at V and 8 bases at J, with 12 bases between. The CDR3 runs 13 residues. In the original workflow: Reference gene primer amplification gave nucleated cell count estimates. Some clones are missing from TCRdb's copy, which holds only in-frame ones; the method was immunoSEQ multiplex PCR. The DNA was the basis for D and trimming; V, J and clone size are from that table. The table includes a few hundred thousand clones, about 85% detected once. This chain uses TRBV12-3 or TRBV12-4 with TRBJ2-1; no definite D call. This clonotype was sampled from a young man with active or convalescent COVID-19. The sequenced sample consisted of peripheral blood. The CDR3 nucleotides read TGTGCCAGCAGTTACCAGTATGGTGATGAGCAGTTCTTC. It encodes CASSYQYGDEQFF.